Given below is one T cell receptor (beta chain) in context. Antigen unknown. Germline V gene data show CDR1 as MDHEN and CDR2 as SYDVKM. Trimming removed 5 bases at V and 0 bases at J, with 13 bases between. This CDR3 region has 16 residues. This sample is drawn from a study of shared clonotypes between healthy human individuals. Whole-study findings and limits: For naive CD4 cells, 4% to 6% of clonotypes were shared across a handful of donors.

Sorted-subset replicate PCRs used 150 to 200 ng of genomic DNA. This amount corresponded to approximately 30,000 T cell genomes. Using immunoSEQ multiplex PCR, the repertoire was profiled, and TCRdb retains in-frame clones only, with some absent. The sample holds about 580,000 clones; 95% to 98% are singletons and the top ten take 0.25% to 0.35%. CD45RO negativity and positive selection for CCR7 defined naive CD8 cells, a population that excluded terminally differentiated effector memory CD45RA+ cells. The source of this sequence is a man aged 25 to 45 in good health. The chain carries TRBV28 and TRBJ1-4; D is undetermined. Sequencing used naive CD8+ T cells sorted from blood. DNA for the CDR3: TGTGCCAGCAGTGAAACAACGGGAGCAACTAATGAAAAACTGTTTTTT. Protein product: CASSETTGATNEKLFF.